Sequencing of this T cell receptor beta chain was carried out in a study of blood T cell repertoires in COVID-19. Study-wide background: Acute and convalescent COVID-19 samples came from the United States, Italy and Spain. PBMCs, B-cell-depleted T cells, or T cells were the source of the cDNA or gDNA that made up the material.

Original analysis: Nucleated cell number was recorded as an estimate derived from reference gene primer amplification. Some clones are missing from TCRdb's copy, which holds only in-frame ones; the method was immunoSEQ multiplex PCR. For V, J and clone size, that table is used; D and trimming come from the DNA. This table holds fewer than 40,000 clones, 75% to 90% found once. Germline V CDR1 and CDR2: SGHNT, YYREEE (reference sequence). V was pared by 4 bases and J by 5 bases, with 4 bases of the junction left unmatched. The CDR3 runs to 13 residues. This clonotype was obtained from a woman older than 75 with active or convalescent COVID-19. The chain employs TRBV5-4 and TRBJ2-3; TRBD1 matches at 7 bases. The specimen was peripheral blood. CDR3 bases: TGTGCCAGCAGCCAGCGACAGGGAGATACGCAGTATTTT. Amino acids: CASSQRQGDTQYF.